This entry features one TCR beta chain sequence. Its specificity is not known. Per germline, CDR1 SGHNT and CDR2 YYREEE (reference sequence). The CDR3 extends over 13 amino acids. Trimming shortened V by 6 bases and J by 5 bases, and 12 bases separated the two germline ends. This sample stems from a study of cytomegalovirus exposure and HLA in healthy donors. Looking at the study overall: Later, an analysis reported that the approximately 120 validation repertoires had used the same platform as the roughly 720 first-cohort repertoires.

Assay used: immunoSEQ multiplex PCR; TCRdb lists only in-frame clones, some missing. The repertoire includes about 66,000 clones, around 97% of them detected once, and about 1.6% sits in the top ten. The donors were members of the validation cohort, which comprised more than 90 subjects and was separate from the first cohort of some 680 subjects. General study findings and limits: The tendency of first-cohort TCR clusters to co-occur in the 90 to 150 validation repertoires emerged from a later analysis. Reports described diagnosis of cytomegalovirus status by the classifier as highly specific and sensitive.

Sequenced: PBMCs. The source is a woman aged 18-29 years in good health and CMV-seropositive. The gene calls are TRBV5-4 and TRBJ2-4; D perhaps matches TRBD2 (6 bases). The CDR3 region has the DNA TGTGCCAGCAACCCCGGCGGGGAAAACATTCAGTACTTC. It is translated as CASNPGGENIQYF.